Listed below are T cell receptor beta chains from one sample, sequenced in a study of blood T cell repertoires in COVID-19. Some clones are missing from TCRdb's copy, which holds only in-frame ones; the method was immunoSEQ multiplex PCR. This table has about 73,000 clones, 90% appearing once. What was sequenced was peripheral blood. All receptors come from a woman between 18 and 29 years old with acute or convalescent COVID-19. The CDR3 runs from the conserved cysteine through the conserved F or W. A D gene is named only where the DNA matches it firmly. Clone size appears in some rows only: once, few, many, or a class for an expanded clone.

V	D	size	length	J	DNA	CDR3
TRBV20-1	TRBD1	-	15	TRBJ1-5	TGCAGTGCTAGTGTACAGGGGGTTGGCAATCAGCCCCAGCATTTT	CSASVQGVGNQPQHF
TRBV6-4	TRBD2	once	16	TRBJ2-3	TGTGCCAGCAGTGACGGGACTAGCGGGGGTACAGATACACAGTATTTT	CASSDGTSGGTDTQYF
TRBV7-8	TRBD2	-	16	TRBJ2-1	TGTGCCAGCAGCCTGCAGAGCGGGGGCTCCTACAATGAGCAGTTCTTC	CASSLQSGGSYNEQFF
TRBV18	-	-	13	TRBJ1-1	TGTGCCAGCTCACCAGGGAGTAACACTGAAGCTTTCTTT	CASSPGSNTEAFF
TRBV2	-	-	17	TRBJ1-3	TGTGCCAGCAGTGAAGCGCTAAGGGGATCGGGCGGAAACACCATATATTTT	CASSEALRGSGGNTIYF
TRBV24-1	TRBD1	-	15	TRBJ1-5	TGTGCCACCAGTGACCGGACAGGGAGAAATCAGCCCCAGCATTTT	CATSDRTGRNQPQHF
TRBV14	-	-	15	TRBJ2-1	TGTGCCAGCAGCCCCCTGGGGAGATCCTACAATGAGCAGTTCTTC	CASSPLGRSYNEQFF
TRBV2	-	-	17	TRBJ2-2	TGTGCCAGCAGTGAAATGGGCCAGGGGACGAACACCGGGGAGCTGTTTTTT	CASSEMGQGTNTGELFF
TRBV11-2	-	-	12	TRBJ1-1	TGTGCCAGCAGCCCCAGGAACACTGAAGCTTTCTTT	CASSPRNTEAFF
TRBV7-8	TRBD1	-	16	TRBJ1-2	TGTGCCAGCAGCTTAGTAACCGGGACAGCACCTGCCGGCTACACCTTC	CASSLVTGTAPAGYTF
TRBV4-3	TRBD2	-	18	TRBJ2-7	TGCGCCAGCAGCCAAGACCACGACCTAGCGGCCTTCTCCTACGAGCAGTACTTC	CASSQDHDLAAFSYEQYF
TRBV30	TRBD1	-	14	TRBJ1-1	TGTGCTTGGACAGGGGCTCTCATGAACACTGAAGCTTTCTTT	CAWTGALMNTEAFF
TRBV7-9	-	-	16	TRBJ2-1	TGTGCCAGCACCCCTCAGGTGGGGGCTACTTACAATGAGCAGTTCTTC	CASTPQVGATYNEQFF
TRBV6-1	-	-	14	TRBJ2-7	TGTGCCAGCAATGAAGCTAGCCGAGCCAACGAGCAGTACTTC	CASNEASRANEQYF
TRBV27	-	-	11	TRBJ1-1	TGTGCCAGCAGTCGGGGTGGTAAAGCTTTCTTT	CASSRGGKAFF
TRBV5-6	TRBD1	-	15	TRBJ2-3	TGTGCCAGCAGCTTGGGGACAGGGAACACAGATACGCAGTATTTT	CASSLGTGNTDTQYF
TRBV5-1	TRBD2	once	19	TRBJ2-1	TGCGCCAGCAGCCCTATATATACTATAGCGGGAGTCTCCTACAATGAGCAGTTCTTC	CASSPIYTIAGVSYNEQFF
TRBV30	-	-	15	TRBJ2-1	TGTGCCTGGGCTGGGACATCGAGCTCCTACAATGAGCAGTTCTTC	CAWAGTSSSYNEQFF
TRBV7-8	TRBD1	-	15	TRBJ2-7	TGTGCCAGCAGCCAAGGGGACAGGGGGCTTCGAGAGCAGTACTTC	CASSQGDRGLREQYF
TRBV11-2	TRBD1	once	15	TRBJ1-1	TGTGCCAGCAGTCGGTTCGGACAGGGGGCTACTGAAGCTTTCTTT	CASSRFGQGATEAFF
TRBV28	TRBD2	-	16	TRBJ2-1	TGTGCCAGCAGAGCCACTAGCGACCGCTCCTACAATGAGCAGTTCTTC	CASRATSDRSYNEQFF
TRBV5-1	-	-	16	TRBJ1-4	TGCGCCAGCAGCTTGGGGGGCACCGACAGGCATGAAAAACTGTTTTTT	CASSLGGTDRHEKLFF
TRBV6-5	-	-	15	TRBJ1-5	TGTGCCAGCAGCCGTGGACAGTATAGCAATCAGCCCCAGCATTTT	CASSRGQYSNQPQHF
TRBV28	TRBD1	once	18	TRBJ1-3	TGTGCCAGCAGCAACACCATAAACAGGGGGTTGACGGGAAACACCATATATTTT	CASSNTINRGLTGNTIYF
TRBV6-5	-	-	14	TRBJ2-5	TGTGCCAGCAGGGGCGGGGCGGGTCAAGAGACCCAGTACTTC	CASRGGAGQETQYF
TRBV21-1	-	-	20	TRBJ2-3	TGTGCCAGCAGCAAAAGAAGGACTAGCGGGGGGCCTCGCAGCACAGATACGCAGTATTTT	CASSKRRTSGGPRSTDTQYF
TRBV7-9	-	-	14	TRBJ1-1	TGTGCCAGCAGCTTAGCGGGAGGGAACACTGAAGCTTTCTTT	CASSLAGGNTEAFF
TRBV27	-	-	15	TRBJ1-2	TGTGCCAGCAGTTTATCGAGGGGAGGGAAATATGGCTACACCTTC	CASSLSRGGKYGYTF
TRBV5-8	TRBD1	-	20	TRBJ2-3	TGTGCCAGCAGCTCCGGACGGGACAGCTCGTTACCAGCTAGCACAGATACGCAGTATTTT	CASSSGRDSSLPASTDTQYF
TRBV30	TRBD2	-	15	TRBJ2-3	TGTGCCTGGTCACTAGCGGGGGCTAGCACAGATACGCAGTATTTT	CAWSLAGASTDTQYF
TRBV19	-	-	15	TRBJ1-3	TGTGCCAGTAGTCTCTTCAACAGGGCTGGAAACACCATATATTTT	CASSLFNRAGNTIYF
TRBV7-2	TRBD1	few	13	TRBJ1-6	TGTGCCAGCAGCCGGGACAGGGATTCACCCCTCCACTTT	CASSRDRDSPLHF
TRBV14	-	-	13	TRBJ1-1	TGTGCCAGCAGACCTTTATTGGGACAAGAAGCTTTCTTT	CASRPLLGQEAFF
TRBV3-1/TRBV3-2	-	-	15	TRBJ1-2	TGTGCCAGCAGCCAAGACACTACAAGAAACTATGGCTACACCTTC	CASSQDTTRNYGYTF
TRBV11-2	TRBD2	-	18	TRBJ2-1	TGTGCCAGCAGCTTACCCCGTGGTGCTAGCGGGGGGTACAATGAGCAGTTCTTC	CASSLPRGASGGYNEQFF
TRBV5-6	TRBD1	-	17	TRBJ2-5	TGTGCCAGCAGCTTGCCCCAGGACAGGGGGGGTCAAGAGACCCAGTACTTC	CASSLPQDRGGQETQYF